This TCR beta chain was captured in a study of blood T cell repertoires in COVID-19 (dated by TCRdb to about 2020). Background for the entire study: Collaborator samples came from the United States, Italy and Spain and covered acute and convalescent phases of COVID-19. The prospective study material was composed of cDNA or gDNA derived from T cells, B-cell-depleted T cells, or PBMCs. Deeply sampled blood TCRbeta repertoires from subjects exposed to, actively infected with, or recovered from COVID-19 were included in the dataset. The repertoires were released in a freely available public database intended as a resource for research on the immune response to SARS-CoV-2. The samples were drawn from two sources: the first 160 participants of the ongoing ImmuneRACE study, and 1,000 to 1,500 subjects contributed by 6 global collaborators. Sample metadata almost always included a de-identified subject ID, COVID-19 status, age in years and sex. HLA class I and class II types, where available, came from metadata supplied by the sample provider rather than from assay-based typing. Beyond this particular receptor, the publication reports: The amount of clinical and demographic metadata varied by source and participant and was provided uncurated.

One collaborating source in Seattle enrolled patients during active infection and followed them longitudinally through the course of disease. Whole blood was collected in K2EDTA tubes by collaborating institutions according to the institutions' own protocols. For TCRbeta analysis, collaborators shipped samples in one of three forms: frozen whole blood, isolated PBMCs, or DNA extracted from either of those sample types. As for this clone: The clone's antigen remains unknown. Base qualities are missing; no much larger clone stands one base away.

TCRbeta CDR3 regions were amplified from genomic DNA by means of the immunoSEQ Assay, a bias-controlled multiplex PCR. Concerning the study's data processing: The number of nucleated cells in each sample was estimated by amplification of reference gene primers within the assay. Sequence reads were collapsed and filtered to measure the absolute abundance of every unique TCRbeta CDR3 rearrangement. For each sample, productive Simpson clonality was calculated by taking the square root of Simpson's diversity index across productive rearrangements. The table comes from immuneACCESS by way of TCRdb, which keeps in-frame sequences with V and J called. Part of the clones is missing from these tables; in studies checked, under half for an unresolved V gene and the rest for unknown reasons. Clonal size and the V and J genes are those of that table, whereas D and trimming came from the DNA. For this sample there are about 180,000 clones; approximately 79% appear just once. The ten largest account for more than 7% of the sample.

V loses 2 bases of germline sequence and J loses 2 bases, and the interval between the two ends is 10 bases. CDR3 length: 14 amino acids, cysteine to phenylalanine. Of all the DNA, just the CDR3 is kept, 42 bases in frame from base 1. CDR1 and CDR2 are drawn from the germline V gene: SGHRS, YFSETQ. This chain is built from TRBV5-1 and TRBJ2-5; possibly the D gene is TRBD1, per 6 matching bases. Sequencing was performed on peripheral blood. The receptor was isolated from a woman in her fifties or sixties with COVID-19, enrolled during active disease. CDR3 protein: CASSFRGGQETQYF. The DNA reads TGCGCCAGCAGCTTCCGAGGGGGACAAGAGACCCAGTACTTC.